This T cell receptor beta chain was obtained from a study of CD8 T cells in Susac syndrome. Note on this clonotype: No antigen is known for it.

The germline V and J ends were trimmed by 6 bases and 4 bases, with 10 bases remaining between them. Germline assignment: CDR1 DFQATT and CDR2 SNEGSKA (reference sequence). The CDR3 spans 12 residues. The study, taken as a whole, reports: The study's TCR sequencing and HLA analysis drew on a certain number of individuals. That number was acknowledged as relatively small.

Sequencing targeted TCR beta in blood CD8+ and CD4+ T cells. Healthy donors served as the controls. They were matched for age and sex. Random hexamers were used to reverse transcribe roughly 0.45 to 1 ug of RNA. The TCR beta CDR3 was amplified by immunoSEQ multiplex PCR across 54 Vbeta, 13 Jbeta. TCRdb passed the immunoSEQ multiplex PCR reads through MiXCR, listing each CDR3 protein once. The data hold just under 150,000 distinct CDR3 sequences, with around 94% observed a single time. The source is a human donor in good health. Sequenced input: CD4+ T cells from PBMCs. The chain uses TRBV20-1 and TRBJ1-5; a possible D gene is TRBD1 (5 bases). CDR3 bases: TGCAGTGCAGAGAGGGGTAATCAGCCCCAGCATTTT. Amino acids: CSAERGNQPQHF.